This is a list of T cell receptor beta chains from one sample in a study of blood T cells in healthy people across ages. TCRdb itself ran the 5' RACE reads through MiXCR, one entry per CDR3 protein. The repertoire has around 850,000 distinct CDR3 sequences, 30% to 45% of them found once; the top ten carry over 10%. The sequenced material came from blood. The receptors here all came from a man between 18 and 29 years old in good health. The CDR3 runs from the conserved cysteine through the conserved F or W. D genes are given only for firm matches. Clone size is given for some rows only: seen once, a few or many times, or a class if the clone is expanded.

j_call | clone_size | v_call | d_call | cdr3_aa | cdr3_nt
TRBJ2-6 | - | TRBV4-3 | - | CASSHEDGAPLTF | TGCGCCAGCAGTCACGAGGACGGCGCGCCCCTGACTTTC
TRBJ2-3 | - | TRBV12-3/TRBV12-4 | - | CASSLLGYSTDTQYF | TGTGCCAGCAGTTTATTGGGATACAGCACAGATACGCAGTATTTT
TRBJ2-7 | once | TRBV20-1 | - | CSAKRTGDFYEQYF | TGCAGTGCTAAGAGGACTGGCGATTTCTACGAGCAGTACTTC
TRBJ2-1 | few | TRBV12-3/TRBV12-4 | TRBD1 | CASSFVTGQGAYNEQFF | TGTGCCAGCAGTTTCGTGACCGGACAGGGGGCATACAATGAGCAGTTCTTC
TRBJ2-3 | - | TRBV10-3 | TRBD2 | CAISEVAGGTDTQYF | TGTGCCATCAGTGAAGTGGCGGGGGGCACAGATACGCAGTATTTT
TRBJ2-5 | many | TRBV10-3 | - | CAISESRGEGETQYF | TGTGCCATCAGTGAGTCGCGCGGGGAAGGAGAGACCCAGTACTTC
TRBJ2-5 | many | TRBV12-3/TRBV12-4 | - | CASSLWADQETQYF | TGTGCCAGCAGTTTATGGGCGGATCAAGAGACCCAGTACTTC
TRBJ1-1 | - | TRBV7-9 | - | CASSVRPGTEAFF | TGTGCCAGCAGCGTCCGACCAGGGACTGAAGCTTTCTTT
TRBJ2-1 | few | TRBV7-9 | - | CASSEDPEREGEQFF | TGTGCCAGCAGCGAAGATCCGGAGAGGGAAGGTGAGCAGTTCTTC
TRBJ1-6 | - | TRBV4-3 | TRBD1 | CASSLGTGSPPLQF | TGCGCCAGCAGCCTTGGGACAGGGTCTCCACCCCTCCAATTT
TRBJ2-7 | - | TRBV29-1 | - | CSASGQSYEQYF | TGCAGCGCCTCGGGACAATCCTACGAACAGTACTTC
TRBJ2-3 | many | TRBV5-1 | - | CASSLGGGVDTDTQYF | TGCGCCAGCAGCCTCGGAGGGGGAGTAGACACAGATACGCAGTATTTT
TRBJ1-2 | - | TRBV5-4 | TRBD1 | CASSLAEQGATRGDTF | TGTGCCAGCAGCTTGGCCGAACAGGGGGCCACCCGGGGAGACACCTTC
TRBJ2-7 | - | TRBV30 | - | CAWTPPGLPYEQYF | TGTGCCTGGACGCCGCCAGGGCTCCCTTACGAGCAGTACTTC
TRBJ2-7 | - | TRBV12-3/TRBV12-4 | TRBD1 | CASSQTGTGRYEQYF | TGTGCCAGCAGTCAAACCGGGACAGGGCGCTACGAGCAGTACTTC
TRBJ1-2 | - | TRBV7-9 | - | CASSLDSSPAGYGYTF | TGTGCCAGCAGCCTGGACAGTTCTCCTGCGGGCTATGGCTACACCTTC
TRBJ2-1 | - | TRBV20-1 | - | CSARARSYSEQFF | TGCAGTGCTAGGGCGAGGTCGTACAGTGAGCAGTTCTTC
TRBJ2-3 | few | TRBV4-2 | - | CASSQAGAFNPVSTTDTQYF | TGTGCCAGCAGCCAAGCAGGGGCTTTTAACCCTGTCTCGACCACAGATACGCAGTATTTT
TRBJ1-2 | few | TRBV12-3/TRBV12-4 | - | CASSVSTAYGYTF | TGTGCCAGCAGTGTATCTACCGCCTATGGCTACACCTTC
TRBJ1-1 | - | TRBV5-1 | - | CASSSWTAMNTEAFF | TGCGCCAGCAGCTCTTGGACAGCCATGAACACTGAAGCTTTCTTT
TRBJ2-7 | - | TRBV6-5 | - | CASSYSRGGYYEQYF | TGTGCCAGCAGTTACTCGAGGGGCGGCTATTACGAGCAGTACTTC
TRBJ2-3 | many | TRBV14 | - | CASSQVPSGLTDTQYF | TGTGCCAGCAGCCAAGTCCCCAGCGGCCTCACAGATACGCAGTATTTT
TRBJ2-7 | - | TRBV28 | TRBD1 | CASSLSGTGIPKQYF | TGTGCCAGCAGCCTCTCCGGGACAGGGATACCCAAGCAGTACTTC
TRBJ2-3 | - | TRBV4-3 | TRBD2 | CASSQGGGAGVDTQYF | TGCGCCAGCAGCCAAGGCGGGGGGGCAGGGGTCGATACGCAGTATTTT
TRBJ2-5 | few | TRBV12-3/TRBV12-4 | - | CASSFVGRSHLGTQYF | TGTGCCAGCAGTTTCGTCGGACGGAGCCATTTGGGGACCCAGTACTTC
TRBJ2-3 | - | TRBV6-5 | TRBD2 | CASSYSIYGTSGGSTDTQYF | TGTGCCAGCAGTTACTCGATCTACGGGACTAGCGGGGGTAGCACAGATACGCAGTATTTT
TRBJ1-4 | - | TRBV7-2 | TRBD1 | CASSLRGQGEKLFF | TGTGCCAGCAGCTTACGAGGACAGGGAGAAAAACTGTTTTTT
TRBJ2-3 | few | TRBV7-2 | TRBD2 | CASSNGLAGYSDTQYF | TGTGCCAGCAGCAACGGACTAGCGGGGTACTCAGATACGCAGTATTTT
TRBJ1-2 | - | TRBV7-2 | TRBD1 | CASSLEGALGYTF | TGTGCCAGCAGCTTAGAGGGGGCGCTGGGCTACACCTTC
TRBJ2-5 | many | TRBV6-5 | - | CASSYPSLSETQYF | TGTGCCAGCAGTTACCCCAGTCTATCCGAGACCCAGTACTTC
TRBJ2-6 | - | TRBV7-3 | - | CASSPRMDSGANVLTF | TGTGCCAGCAGCCCCCGCATGGACTCTGGGGCCAACGTCCTGACTTTC
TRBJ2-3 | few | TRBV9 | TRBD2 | CASSVSSGGASTDTQYF | TGTGCCAGCAGCGTCTCTAGCGGGGGGGCGAGCACAGATACGCAGTATTTT
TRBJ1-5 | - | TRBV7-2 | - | CASSEAGSTQPQHF | TGTGCCAGCAGCGAAGCAGGGTCGACTCAGCCCCAGCATTTT
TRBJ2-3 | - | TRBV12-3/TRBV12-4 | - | CASSINRRADTQYF | TGTGCCAGCAGCATTAATAGGAGAGCAGATACGCAGTATTTT
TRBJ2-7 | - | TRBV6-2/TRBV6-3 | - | CASSADSDSYEQYF | TGTGCCAGCAGTGCGGACAGCGACTCCTACGAGCAGTACTTC
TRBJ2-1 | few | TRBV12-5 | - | CASGLVGGNEQFF | TGTGCTAGTGGTTTGGTGGGAGGCAATGAGCAGTTCTTC
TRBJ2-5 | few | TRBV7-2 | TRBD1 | CASSSTGDRGETQYF | TGTGCCAGCAGCTCCACAGGGGATCGAGGCGAGACCCAGTACTTC
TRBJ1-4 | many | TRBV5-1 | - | CASSLGRRRTNEKLFF | TGCGCCAGCAGCTTGGGTCGCCGGAGGACTAATGAAAAACTGTTTTTT
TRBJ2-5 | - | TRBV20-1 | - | CSARRLATETQYF | TGCAGTGCTAGAAGGCTAGCGACGGAGACCCAGTACTTC
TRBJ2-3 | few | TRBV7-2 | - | CASSLDGTDTDTQYF | TGTGCCAGCAGCTTAGATGGGACGGACACAGATACGCAGTATTTT
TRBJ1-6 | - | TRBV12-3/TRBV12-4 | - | CASSLALGNSPLHF | TGTGCCAGCAGTTTAGCCCTAGGAAATTCACCCCTCCACTTT
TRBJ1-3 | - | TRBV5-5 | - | CASSLAGDTIYF | TGTGCCAGCAGCTTGGCGGGAGACACCATATATTTT
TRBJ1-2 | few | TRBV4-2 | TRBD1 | CASSQDSRGDRNPYGYTF | TGTGCCAGCAGCCAAGATTCGCGTGGGGACAGGAACCCCTATGGCTACACCTTC
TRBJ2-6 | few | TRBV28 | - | CASRGRLPGTGANVLTF | TGTGCCAGCAGGGGCAGACTACCGGGGACTGGGGCCAACGTCCTGACTTTC
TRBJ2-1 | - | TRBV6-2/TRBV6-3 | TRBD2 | CASSLNSGRGSYNEQFF | TGTGCCAGCAGCCTAAATAGCGGGCGTGGGTCCTACAATGAGCAGTTCTTC
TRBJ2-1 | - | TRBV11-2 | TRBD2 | CASSLSPSGGRNEQFF | TGTGCCAGCAGCTTAAGTCCTAGCGGGGGGAGGAATGAGCAGTTCTTT
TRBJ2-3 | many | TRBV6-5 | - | CASSRRTSHIRTDTQYF | TGTGCCAGCAGCCGTCGGACGTCGCACATTCGCACAGATACGCAGTATTTT
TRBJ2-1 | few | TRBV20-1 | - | CSAQDQETQFF | TGCAGTGCCCAGGATCAGGAGACCCAGTTCTTC
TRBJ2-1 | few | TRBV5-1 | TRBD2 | CASSYPSGTSQSSYNEQFF | TGCGCCAGCAGCTACCCTTCCGGGACTAGCCAAAGCTCCTACAATGAGCAGTTCTTC
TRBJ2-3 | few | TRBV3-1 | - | CASSQEGVLDTQYF | TGTGCCAGCAGCCAAGAGGGCGTCCTAGATACGCAGTATTTT
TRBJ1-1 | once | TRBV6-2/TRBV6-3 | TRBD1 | CASSYVGGTGMVLFF | TGTGCCAGCAGTTACGTAGGAGGGACAGGCATGGTTCTTTTCTTT
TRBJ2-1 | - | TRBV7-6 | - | CASSPSRNRGTDEQFF | TGTGCCAGCAGCCCCTCCCGGAATAGGGGGACGGATGAGCAGTTCTTC